This T cell receptor beta chain was identified in a study of CD8 T cells in Susac syndrome. This clonotype was found once. With random hexamers, about 0.5 to 1 ug RNA was reverse transcribed. A multiplex approach, immunoSEQ multiplex PCR, amplified TCR beta CDR3 across 54 Vbeta and 13 Jbeta. MiXCR, applied by TCRdb to the immunoSEQ multiplex PCR reads, yields one record per CDR3 protein. The sample records approximately 120,000 distinct CDR3 sequences, roughly 93% being singletons. The trim removed 11 bases at V and 6 bases at J, leaving 10 bases unmatched. The length of the CDR3 is 13 residues. Per germline, CDR1 SEHNR and CDR2 FQNEAQ (reference sequence). The authors sequenced TCR beta from blood CD8+ and CD4+ T cells.

Material for sequencing was CD8+ T cells from PBMCs. The source is a human donor with multiple sclerosis. V gene TRBV7-9 combines with J gene TRBJ1-5; 7 bases are a match to TRBD1. For the CDR3, the DNA is TGTGCCTTCTCAGAGGGGGCCGGTCAGCCCCAGCATTTT. The encoded protein is CAFSEGAGQPQHF.